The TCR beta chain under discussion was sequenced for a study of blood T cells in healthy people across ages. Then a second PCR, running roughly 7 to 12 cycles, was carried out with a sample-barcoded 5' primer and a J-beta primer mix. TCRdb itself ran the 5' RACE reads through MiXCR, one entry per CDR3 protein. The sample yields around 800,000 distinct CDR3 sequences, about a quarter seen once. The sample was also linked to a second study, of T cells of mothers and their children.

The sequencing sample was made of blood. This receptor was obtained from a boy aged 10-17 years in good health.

The CDR3 DNA sequence: TGTGCCAGCAGCGTAGTAGGGGAGGGGGCTGCCGAGCAGTACTTC. It encodes CASSVVGEGAAEQYF. The chain links TRBV9 to TRBJ2-7; perhaps D is TRBD1 or TRBD2 (7 bases each). Germline V CDR1 and CDR2: SGDLS, YYNGEE. The CDR3 has 15 amino acids. V lost 0 bases and J 6 bases, leaving 16 bases between the germline ends.